This is a list of T cell receptor beta chains from one sample in a study of blood T cell repertoires in COVID-19. Method: immunoSEQ multiplex PCR; TCRdb's copy keeps in-frame clones and lacks some. Here the sample spans under 250,000 clones, under 90% being singletons. Sequenced material: PBMCs or T cells enriched from blood (not recorded which). All receptors come from a man aged 55-75 years who had recovered from COVID-19. The CDR3 runs from the conserved cysteine through the conserved F or W. Each record gives: CDR3 DNA, CDR3 protein, J gene, V gene, D gene, clone size. A D gene is named only where the DNA matches it firmly. The size entry is marked missing in some rows and otherwise reads once, few, many or a size class.

CDR3 DNA: TGTGCCAGCAGACGATCTAGCGGGGGCCCCTCGTGGAACATTCAGTACTTC; CDR3 protein: CASRRSSGGPSWNIQYF; J gene: TRBJ2-4; V gene: TRBV28; D gene: TRBD2; clone size: NA
CDR3 DNA: TGTGCCAGCAGTCCCCCGGGAGGGGCAGTGGCTGAAGCTTTCTTT; CDR3 protein: CASSPPGGAVAEAFF; J gene: TRBJ1-1; V gene: TRBV6-5; D gene: NA; clone size: NA
CDR3 DNA: TGTGCCAGCAGGCCGACAGGGAACACTGAAGCTTTCTTT; CDR3 protein: CASRPTGNTEAFF; J gene: TRBJ1-1; V gene: TRBV7-9; D gene: NA; clone size: NA
CDR3 DNA: TGTGCCAGCAGGCTCCCGGGACAGAGCTATGGCTACACCTTC; CDR3 protein: CASRLPGQSYGYTF; J gene: TRBJ1-2; V gene: TRBV6-5; D gene: TRBD1; clone size: NA
CDR3 DNA: TGCGCCAGCAGGCCCGGAGGAGGGGCCGAATCCTACGAGCAGTACTTC; CDR3 protein: CASRPGGGAESYEQYF; J gene: TRBJ2-7; V gene: TRBV5-1; D gene: NA; clone size: NA
CDR3 DNA: TGTGCCAGCAGCTTGAAGGACAGGGGACCTAACTATGGCTACACCTTC; CDR3 protein: CASSLKDRGPNYGYTF; J gene: TRBJ1-2; V gene: TRBV5-6; D gene: TRBD1; clone size: NA
CDR3 DNA: TGTGCCAGCAGTTACTCGATGGGGCTGATCGGACAGAACACTGAAGCTTTCTTT; CDR3 protein: CASSYSMGLIGQNTEAFF; J gene: TRBJ1-1; V gene: TRBV6-2/TRBV6-3; D gene: NA; clone size: few
CDR3 DNA: TGCGCCAGCAGTTCCGGCGGAGTAACAACTAATGAAAAACTGTTTTTT; CDR3 protein: CASSSGGVTTNEKLFF; J gene: TRBJ1-4; V gene: TRBV10-2; D gene: NA; clone size: NA
CDR3 DNA: TGTGCCACCAGCAGAGATGAGGTAGCGAAACTGTTTTTT; CDR3 protein: CATSRDEVAKLFF; J gene: TRBJ1-4; V gene: TRBV15; D gene: NA; clone size: NA
CDR3 DNA: TGTGCCAGCAGCTTATCCGTCAGGCATTATGGCTACACCTTC; CDR3 protein: CASSLSVRHYGYTF; J gene: TRBJ1-2; V gene: TRBV7-2; D gene: NA; clone size: NA
CDR3 DNA: TGTGCCAGCACCATCGGGAGACCTGGGGCCAACGTCCTGACTTTC; CDR3 protein: CASTIGRPGANVLTF; J gene: TRBJ2-6; V gene: TRBV19; D gene: NA; clone size: NA
CDR3 DNA: TGTGCCAGCGTAGGGGACTCTGGAAACACCATATATTTT; CDR3 protein: CASVGDSGNTIYF; J gene: TRBJ1-3; V gene: TRBV6-5; D gene: NA; clone size: NA
CDR3 DNA: TGTGCCAGCAGCCCCTTTGCGGGGGGGCCTTACGAGCAGTACTTC; CDR3 protein: CASSPFAGGPYEQYF; J gene: TRBJ2-7; V gene: TRBV11-2; D gene: TRBD2; clone size: NA
CDR3 DNA: TGTGCCAGCAGCGTAGAGGGACAGGGCGGCTCCTATGAGCAGTACTTC; CDR3 protein: CASSVEGQGGSYEQYF; J gene: TRBJ2-7; V gene: TRBV9; D gene: TRBD1; clone size: NA
CDR3 DNA: TGTGCCAGCAGCGTCGGGGGGAGGGGCTCCTACAATGAGCAGTTCTTC; CDR3 protein: CASSVGGRGSYNEQFF; J gene: TRBJ2-1; V gene: TRBV7-9; D gene: TRBD2; clone size: NA
CDR3 DNA: TGTGCCTGGAGAACCAGGGAAAGAAAACAGCCCCAGCATTTT; CDR3 protein: CAWRTRERKQPQHF; J gene: TRBJ1-5; V gene: TRBV30; D gene: NA; clone size: NA
CDR3 DNA: TGTGCCAGCTCCCCGTACCAAGAGACCCAGTACTTC; CDR3 protein: CASSPYQETQYF; J gene: TRBJ2-5; V gene: TRBV18; D gene: NA; clone size: NA
CDR3 DNA: TGCGCCAGCAGCCAAAGTGCTCGGGGTATGAACACTGAAGCTTTCTTT; CDR3 protein: CASSQSARGMNTEAFF; J gene: TRBJ1-1; V gene: TRBV4-3; D gene: NA; clone size: NA
CDR3 DNA: TGTGCCAGCAGCTTAGTTAGGGAGCGAACCGGGGAGCTGTTTTTT; CDR3 protein: CASSLVRERTGELFF; J gene: TRBJ2-2; V gene: TRBV7-8; D gene: NA; clone size: NA
CDR3 DNA: TGTGCCTGGTCTCAACAGGGCGGTGGCTACACCTTC; CDR3 protein: CAWSQQGGGYTF; J gene: TRBJ1-2; V gene: TRBV30; D gene: NA; clone size: NA
CDR3 DNA: TGTGCCAGTAGTATTACAACAGGAGGGCGTCCAGATACGCAGTATTTT; CDR3 protein: CASSITTGGRPDTQYF; J gene: TRBJ2-3; V gene: TRBV19; D gene: NA; clone size: NA
CDR3 DNA: TGTGCCAGCAGCATCGGAGGACAGAGCGCTAACTATGGCTACACCTTC; CDR3 protein: CASSIGGQSANYGYTF; J gene: TRBJ1-2; V gene: TRBV7-6; D gene: NA; clone size: NA